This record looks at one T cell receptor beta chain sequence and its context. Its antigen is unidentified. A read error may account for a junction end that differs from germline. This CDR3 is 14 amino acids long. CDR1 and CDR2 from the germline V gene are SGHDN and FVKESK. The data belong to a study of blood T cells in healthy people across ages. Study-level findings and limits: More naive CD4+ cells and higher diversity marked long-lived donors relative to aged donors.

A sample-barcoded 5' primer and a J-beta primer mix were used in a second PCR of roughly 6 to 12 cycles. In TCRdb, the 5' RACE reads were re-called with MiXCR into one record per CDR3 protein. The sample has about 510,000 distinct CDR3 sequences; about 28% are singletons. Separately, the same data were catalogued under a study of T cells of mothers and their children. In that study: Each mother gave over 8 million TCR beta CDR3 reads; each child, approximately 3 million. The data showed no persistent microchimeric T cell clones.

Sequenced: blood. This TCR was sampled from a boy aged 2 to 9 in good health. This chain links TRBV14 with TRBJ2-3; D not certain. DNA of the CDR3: TGTGCCAGCAGCCAAGAACACGGCACATATACGCAGTATTTT. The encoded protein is CASSQEHGTYTQYF.